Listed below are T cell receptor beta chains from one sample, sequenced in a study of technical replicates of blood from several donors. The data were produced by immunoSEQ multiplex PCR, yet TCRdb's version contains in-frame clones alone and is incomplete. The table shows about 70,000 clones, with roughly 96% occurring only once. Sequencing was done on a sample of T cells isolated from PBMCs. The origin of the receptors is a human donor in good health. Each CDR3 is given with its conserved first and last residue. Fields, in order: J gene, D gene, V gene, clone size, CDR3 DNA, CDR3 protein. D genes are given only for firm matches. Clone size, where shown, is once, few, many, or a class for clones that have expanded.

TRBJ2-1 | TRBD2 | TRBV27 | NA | TGTGCCAGCAGTTTATCGGGGGGGACTAGCGGAAACTCCTACAATGAGCAGTTCTTC | CASSLSGGTSGNSYNEQFF
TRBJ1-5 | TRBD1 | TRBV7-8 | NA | TGTGCCAGCAGCTTAGTAGGGGGCGATGGGAATCAGCCCCAGCATTTT | CASSLVGGDGNQPQHF
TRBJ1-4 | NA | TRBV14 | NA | TGTGCCAGCAGCACCCAGGGGTATGAAAAACTGTTTTTT | CASSTQGYEKLFF
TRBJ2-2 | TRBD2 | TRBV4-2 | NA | TGTGCCAGCAGTGTAGAACTAGCGGGGAGCACCGGGGAGCTGTTTTTT | CASSVELAGSTGELFF
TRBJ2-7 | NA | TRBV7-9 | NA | TGTGCCAGCAGCAGCAGCGGAGGCCTTTACGAGCAGTACTTC | CASSSSGGLYEQYF
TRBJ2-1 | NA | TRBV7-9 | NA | TGTGCCAGCAGCTTACCGGGAGCCCACTACAATGAGCAGTTCTTC | CASSLPGAHYNEQFF
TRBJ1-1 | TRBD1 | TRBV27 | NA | TGTGCCAGCAGTCCCTGGACAGGGGAAGACACTGAAGCTTTCTTT | CASSPWTGEDTEAFF
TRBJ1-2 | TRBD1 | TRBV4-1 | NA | TGCGCCAGCAGCCAAGACAGGGGGGCCCGAGGCTACACCTTC | CASSQDRGARGYTF
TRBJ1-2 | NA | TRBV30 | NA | TGTGCCTGGAGGGCTAGGGGCCGGTCTAACTATGGCTACACCTTC | CAWRARGRSNYGYTF
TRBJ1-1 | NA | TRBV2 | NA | TGTGCCAGCAGGATAGAGGAAACGAACACTGAAGCTTTCTTT | CASRIEETNTEAFF
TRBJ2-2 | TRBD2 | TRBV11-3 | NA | TGTGCCAGCAGCTTAGCCCGGTGGGGGGGAGGGACCGGGGAGCTGTTTTTT | CASSLARWGGGTGELFF
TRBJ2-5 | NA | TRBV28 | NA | TGTGCCAGCAGTTCCCCGAGCGGGCAAGAGACCCAGTACTTC | CASSSPSGQETQYF
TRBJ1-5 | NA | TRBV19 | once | TGTGCCAGTAGTATAGCCCCAGATAGCAATCAGCCCCAGCATTTT | CASSIAPDSNQPQHF
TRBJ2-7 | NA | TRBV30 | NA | TGTGCCTGGAGTGTATCAGGGGGGCGAGACGAGCAGTACTTC | CAWSVSGGRDEQYF
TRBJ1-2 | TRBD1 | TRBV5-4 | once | TGTGCCAGCAGTCAACAGGGGGCGACAAACTATGGCTACACCTTC | CASSQQGATNYGYTF
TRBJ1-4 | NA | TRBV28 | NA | TGTGCCAGCAGCAACCCGGGAAGATTAGCAACTAATGAAAAACTGTTTTTT | CASSNPGRLATNEKLFF
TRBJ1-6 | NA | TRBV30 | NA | TGTGCCTGGAGTGTAGGGCAGGGTAGTTCACCCCTCCACTTT | CAWSVGQGSSPLHF
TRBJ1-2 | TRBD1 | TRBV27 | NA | TGTGCCAGCAGTAGACCGGGACAGGGGGGTAATGGCTACACCTTC | CASSRPGQGGNGYTF
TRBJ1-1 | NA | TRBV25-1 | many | TGTGCCAGCAGTTCCCTAGAGGGGAACACTGAAGCTTTCTTT | CASSSLEGNTEAFF
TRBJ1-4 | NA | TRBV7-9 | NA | TGTGCCAGCAGCCAAGAACAGGGAGTCGGCGAAAAACTGTTTTTT | CASSQEQGVGEKLFF
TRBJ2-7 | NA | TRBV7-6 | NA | TGTGCCAGCAGCTTAGAAGTGAGATCAAAGGGGACCTACGAGCAGTACTTC | CASSLEVRSKGTYEQYF
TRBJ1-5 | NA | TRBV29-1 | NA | TGCAGCGTTGAACGGGGAGACGGGCCCCAGCATTTT | CSVERGDGPQHF
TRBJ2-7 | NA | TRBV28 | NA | TGTGCCAGCAGTTCCCCCATCGAGCAGTACTTC | CASSSPIEQYF
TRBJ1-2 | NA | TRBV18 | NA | TGTGCCAGCTCACGGGAGGAGTACTATGGCTACACCTTC | CASSREEYYGYTF
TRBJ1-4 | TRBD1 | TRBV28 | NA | TGTGCCAGTGGGACAGGCACTAATGAAAAACTGTTTTTT | CASGTGTNEKLFF
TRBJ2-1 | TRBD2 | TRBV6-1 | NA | TGTGCCACGCGGACTAGCGGCAATGAGCAGTTCTTC | CATRTSGNEQFF
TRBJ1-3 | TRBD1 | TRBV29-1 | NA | TGCAGCGTTGAAGAATCGTACAGGGGCTCTGGAAACACCATATATTTT | CSVEESYRGSGNTIYF
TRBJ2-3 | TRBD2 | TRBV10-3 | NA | TGTGCCACAGGGACTAGCGGGACAGATACGCAGTATTTT | CATGTSGTDTQYF